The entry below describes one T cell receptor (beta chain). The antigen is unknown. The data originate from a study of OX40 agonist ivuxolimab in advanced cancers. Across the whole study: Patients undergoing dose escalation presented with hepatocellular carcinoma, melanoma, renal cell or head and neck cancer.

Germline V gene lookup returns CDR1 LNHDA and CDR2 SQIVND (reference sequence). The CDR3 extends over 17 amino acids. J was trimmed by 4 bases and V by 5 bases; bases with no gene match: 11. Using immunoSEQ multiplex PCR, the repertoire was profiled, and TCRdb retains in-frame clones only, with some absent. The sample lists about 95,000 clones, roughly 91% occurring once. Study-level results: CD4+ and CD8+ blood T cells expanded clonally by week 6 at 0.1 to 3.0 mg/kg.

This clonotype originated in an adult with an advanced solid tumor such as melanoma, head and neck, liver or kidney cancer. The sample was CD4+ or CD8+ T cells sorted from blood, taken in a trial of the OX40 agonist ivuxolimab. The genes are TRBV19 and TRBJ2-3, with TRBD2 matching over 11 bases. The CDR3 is CASSPGTSGAVADTQYF. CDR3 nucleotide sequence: TGTGCCAGTAGTCCGGGGACTAGCGGAGCGGTGGCAGATACGCAGTATTTT.